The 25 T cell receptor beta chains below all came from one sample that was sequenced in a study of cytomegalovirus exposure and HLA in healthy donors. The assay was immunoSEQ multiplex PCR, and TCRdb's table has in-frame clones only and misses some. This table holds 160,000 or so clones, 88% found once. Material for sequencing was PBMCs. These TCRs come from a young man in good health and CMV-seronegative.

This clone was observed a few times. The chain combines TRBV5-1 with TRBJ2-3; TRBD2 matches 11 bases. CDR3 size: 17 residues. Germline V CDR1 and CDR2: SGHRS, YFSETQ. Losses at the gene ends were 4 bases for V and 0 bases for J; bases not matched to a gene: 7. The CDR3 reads CASSAGTSGPSTDTQYF. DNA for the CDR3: TGCGCCAGCAGCGCCGGGACTAGCGGCCCTAGCACAGATACGCAGTATTTT.

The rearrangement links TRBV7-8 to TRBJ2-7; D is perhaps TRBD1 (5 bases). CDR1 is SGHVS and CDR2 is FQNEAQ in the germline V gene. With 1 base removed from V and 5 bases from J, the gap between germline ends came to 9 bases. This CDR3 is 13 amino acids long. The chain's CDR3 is CASSLGQGHEQYF. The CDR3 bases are TGTGCCAGCAGCTTAGGGCAGGGCCACGAGCAGTACTTC.

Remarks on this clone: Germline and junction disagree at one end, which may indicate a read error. The CDR3 is CASSFGTGVNEQFF. In DNA form, the CDR3 reads TGTGCTAGCAGCTTCGGGACAGGGGTGAATGAGCAGTTCTTC. The V gene is TRBV7-7, the J gene TRBJ2-1; 10 positions match TRBD1. Germline V gene lookup returns CDR1 SSHAT and CDR2 FNYEAQ (reference sequence). CDR3 length: 14 amino acids.

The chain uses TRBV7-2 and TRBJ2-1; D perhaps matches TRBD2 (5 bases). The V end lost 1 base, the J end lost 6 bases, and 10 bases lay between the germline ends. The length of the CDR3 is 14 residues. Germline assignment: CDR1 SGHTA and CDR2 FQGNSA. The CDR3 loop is CASSLGSGINEQFF. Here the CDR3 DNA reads TGTGCCAGCAGCTTAGGGTCCGGGATCAATGAGCAGTTCTTC.

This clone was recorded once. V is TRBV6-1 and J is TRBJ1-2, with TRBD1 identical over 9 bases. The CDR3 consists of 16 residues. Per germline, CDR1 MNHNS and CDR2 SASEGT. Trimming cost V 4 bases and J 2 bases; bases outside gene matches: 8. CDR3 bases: TGTGCCAGCAGTGTTTTCCCGGGACAGGGAAACTATGGCTACACCTTC. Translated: CASSVFPGQGNYGYTF.

The CDR3 DNA follows: TGTGCCAGCAAAGTGCCGGGACAGGGGTATGGCTACACCTTC. This translates into CASKVPGQGYGYTF. V is TRBV7-2 and J is TRBJ1-2, with TRBD1 matching 10 bases. The CDR3 has 14 amino acids. Germline values: CDR1 SGHTA, CDR2 FQGNSA. The V and J ends lost 7 bases and 5 bases, in that order; junction bases with no gene match: 7.

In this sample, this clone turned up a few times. The chain's CDR3 is CASSTRSPDGGRGYTF. The CDR3 DNA sequence: TGTGCCAGCAGCACAAGAAGTCCGGACGGAGGAAGGGGCTACACCTTC. The rearrangement joins TRBV7-2 to TRBJ1-2; D call uncertain. Per germline, CDR1 SGHTA and CDR2 FQGNSA. The CDR3 covers 16 residues. The V end lost 5 bases, the J end lost 8 bases, and 24 bases lay between the germline ends.

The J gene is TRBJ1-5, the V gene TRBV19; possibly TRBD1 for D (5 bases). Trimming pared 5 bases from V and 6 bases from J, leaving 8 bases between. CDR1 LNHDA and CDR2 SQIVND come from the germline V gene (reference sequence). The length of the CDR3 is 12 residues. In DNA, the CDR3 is TGTGCCAGTAGTCCCAGGGTTCAGCCCCAGCATTTT. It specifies CASSPRVQPQHF.

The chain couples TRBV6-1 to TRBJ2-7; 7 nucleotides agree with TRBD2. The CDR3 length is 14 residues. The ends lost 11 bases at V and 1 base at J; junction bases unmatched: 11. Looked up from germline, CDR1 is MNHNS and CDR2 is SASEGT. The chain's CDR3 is CALDAPSGSYEQYF. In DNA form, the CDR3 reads TGTGCCCTCGACGCCCCTAGCGGATCCTACGAGCAGTACTTC.

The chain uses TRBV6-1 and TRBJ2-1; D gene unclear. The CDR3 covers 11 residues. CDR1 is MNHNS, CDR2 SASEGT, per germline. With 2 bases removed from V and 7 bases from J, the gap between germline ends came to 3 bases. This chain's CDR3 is CASSELNEQFF. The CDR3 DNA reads TGTGCCAGCAGTGAACTGAATGAGCAGTTCTTC.

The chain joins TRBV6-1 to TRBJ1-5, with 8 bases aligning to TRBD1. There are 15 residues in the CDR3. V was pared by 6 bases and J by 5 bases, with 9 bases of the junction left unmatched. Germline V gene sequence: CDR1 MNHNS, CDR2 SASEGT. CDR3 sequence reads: CASREFGQGDQPQHF. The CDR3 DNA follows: TGTGCCAGCAGGGAGTTTGGACAGGGAGATCAGCCCCAGCATTTT.

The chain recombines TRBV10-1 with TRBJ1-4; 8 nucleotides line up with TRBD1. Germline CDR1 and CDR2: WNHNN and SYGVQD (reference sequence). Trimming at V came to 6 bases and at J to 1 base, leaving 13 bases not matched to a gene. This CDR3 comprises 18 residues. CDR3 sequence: CASRSQGAGCKTNEKLFF. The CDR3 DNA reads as TGCGCCAGCAGGAGCCAGGGGGCCGGGTGTAAAACTAATGAAAAACTGTTTTTT.

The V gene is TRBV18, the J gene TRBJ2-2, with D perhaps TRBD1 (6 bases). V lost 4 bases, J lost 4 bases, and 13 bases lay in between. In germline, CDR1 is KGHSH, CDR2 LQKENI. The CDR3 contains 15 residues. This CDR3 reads CASSQTGFGTGELFF. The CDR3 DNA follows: TGTGCCAGCTCACAAACAGGGTTTGGCACCGGGGAGCTGTTTTTT.

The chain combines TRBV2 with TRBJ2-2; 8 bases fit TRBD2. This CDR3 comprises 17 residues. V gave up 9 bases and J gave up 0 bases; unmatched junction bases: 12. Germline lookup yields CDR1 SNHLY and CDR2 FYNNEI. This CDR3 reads CASRGGLVTANTGELFF. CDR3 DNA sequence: TGTGCCAGTCGCGGGGGGCTAGTCACCGCGAACACCGGGGAGCTGTTTTTT. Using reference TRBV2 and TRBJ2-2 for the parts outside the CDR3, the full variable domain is EPEVTQTPSHQVTQMGQEVILRCVPISNHLYFYWYRQILGQKVEFLVSFYNNEISEKSEIFDDQFSVERPDGSNFTLKIRSTKLEDSAMYFCASRGGLVTANTGELFFGEGSRLTVL.

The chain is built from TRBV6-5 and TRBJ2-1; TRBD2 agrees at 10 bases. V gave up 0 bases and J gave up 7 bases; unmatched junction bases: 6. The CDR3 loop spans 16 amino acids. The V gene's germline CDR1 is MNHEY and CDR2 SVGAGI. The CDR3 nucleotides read TGTGCCAGCAGTTACTCCGAAGCGGGGGGGCGGAATGAGCAGTTCTTC. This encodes CASSYSEAGGRNEQFF.

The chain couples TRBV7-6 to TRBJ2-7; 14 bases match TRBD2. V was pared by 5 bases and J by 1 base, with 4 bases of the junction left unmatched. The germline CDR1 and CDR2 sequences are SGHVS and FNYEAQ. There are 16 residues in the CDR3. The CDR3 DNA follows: TGTGCCAGCAGCCCTAGACTAGCGGGGGGGTCCTACGAGCAGTACGTC. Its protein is CASSPRLAGGSYEQYV.

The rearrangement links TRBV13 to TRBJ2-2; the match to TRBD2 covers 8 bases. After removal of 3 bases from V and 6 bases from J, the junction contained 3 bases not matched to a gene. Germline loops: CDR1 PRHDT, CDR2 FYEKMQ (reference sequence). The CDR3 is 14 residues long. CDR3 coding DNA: TGTGCCAGCAGCTTCGGGGGGGGCCCCGGGGAGCTGTTTTTT. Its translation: CASSFGGGPGELFF. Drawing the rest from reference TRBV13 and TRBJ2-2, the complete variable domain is AAGVIQSPRHLIKEKRETATLKCYPIPRHDTVYWYQQGPGQDPQFLISFYEKMQSDKGSIPDRFSAQQFSDYHSELNMSSLELGDSALYFCASSFGGGPGELFFGEGSRLTVL.

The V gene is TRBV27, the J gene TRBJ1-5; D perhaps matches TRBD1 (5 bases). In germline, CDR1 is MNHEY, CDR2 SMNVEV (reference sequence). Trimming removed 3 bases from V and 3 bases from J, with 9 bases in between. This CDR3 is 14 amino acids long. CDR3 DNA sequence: TGTGCCAGCAGTTTGGGGGGTAACAATCAGCCCCAGCATTTT. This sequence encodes CASSLGGNNQPQHF.

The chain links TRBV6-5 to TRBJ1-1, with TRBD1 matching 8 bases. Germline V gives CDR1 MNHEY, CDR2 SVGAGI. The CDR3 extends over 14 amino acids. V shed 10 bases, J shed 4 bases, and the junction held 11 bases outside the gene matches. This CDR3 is CAIKAGGASTEAFF. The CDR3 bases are TGTGCCATCAAAGCAGGGGGCGCGAGCACTGAAGCTTTCTTT.

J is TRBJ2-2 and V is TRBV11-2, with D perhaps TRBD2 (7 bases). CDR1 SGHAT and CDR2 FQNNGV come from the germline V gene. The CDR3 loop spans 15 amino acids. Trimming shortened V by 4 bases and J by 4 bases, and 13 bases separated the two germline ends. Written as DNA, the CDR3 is TGTGCCAGCAGCTCCATGGGGGGGGCCACCGGGGAGCTGTTTTTT. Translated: CASSSMGGATGELFF.

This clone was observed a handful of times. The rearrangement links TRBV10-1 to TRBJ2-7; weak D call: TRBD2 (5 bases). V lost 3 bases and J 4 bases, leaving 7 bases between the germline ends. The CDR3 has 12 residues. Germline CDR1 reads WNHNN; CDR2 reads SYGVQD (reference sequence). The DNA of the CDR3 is TGCGCCAGCAGTGATGGCGGGTACGAGCAGTACTTC. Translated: CASSDGGYEQYF.

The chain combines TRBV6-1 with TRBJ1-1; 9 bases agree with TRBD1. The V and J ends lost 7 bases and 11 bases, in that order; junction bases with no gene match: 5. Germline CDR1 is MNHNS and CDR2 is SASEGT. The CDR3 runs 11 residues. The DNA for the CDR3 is TGTGCCAGCACGAGACAGGGGGTGGCTTTCTTT. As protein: CASTRQGVAFF.

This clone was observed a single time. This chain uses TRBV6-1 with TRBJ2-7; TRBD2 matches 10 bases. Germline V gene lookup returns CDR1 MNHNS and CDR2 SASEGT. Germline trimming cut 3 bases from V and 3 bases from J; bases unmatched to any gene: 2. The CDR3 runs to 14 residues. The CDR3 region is CASSDTSGVYEQYV. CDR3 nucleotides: TGTGCCAGCAGTGACACTAGCGGGGTCTACGAGCAGTACGTC.

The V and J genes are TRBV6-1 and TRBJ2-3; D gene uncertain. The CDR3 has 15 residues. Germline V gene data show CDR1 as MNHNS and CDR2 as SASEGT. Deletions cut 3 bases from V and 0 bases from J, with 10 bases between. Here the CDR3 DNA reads TGTGCCAGCAGTGATCGGGTGACTAGCACAGATACGCAGTATTTT. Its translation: CASSDRVTSTDTQYF.

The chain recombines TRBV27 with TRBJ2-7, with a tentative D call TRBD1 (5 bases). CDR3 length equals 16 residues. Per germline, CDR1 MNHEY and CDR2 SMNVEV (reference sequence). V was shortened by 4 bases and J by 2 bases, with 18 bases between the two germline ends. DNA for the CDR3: TGTGCCAGCAGTTCCCCCCGGTCCAGGGCCACCTACGAGCAGTACTTC. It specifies CASSSPRSRATYEQYF.